This T cell receptor (beta chain) was documented in a study of T cell responses to AZD1222 COVID-19 vaccine. The CDR3 runs 12 residues. Note on this clone: Antigen specificity is unknown.

Sequencing was performed with immunoSEQ multiplex PCR; in TCRdb, only in-frame clones are kept and a portion is missing. The sample lists 55,000 to 65,000 clones; roughly three quarters were seen once. Researchers grouped second doses given at about 4 or about 12 weeks into one pool. Findings of the study overall: It should be noted that donors were predominantly white British and more often female, and clonal diversity was possibly underestimated. Variant regions that are unmutated are reportedly the target of nearly half of spike-specific TCRs. Regions 160-218 and 743-854 held dominance among vaccine-associated CD4 TCRs, which spanned spike.

Sequences were derived from peripheral blood, sampled 28 days after the second AZD1222 dose. The V and J genes are TRBV1 and TRBJ2-4; TRBD2, as called in the table, went unchecked against the DNA. TRBV1 is annotated as a pseudogene. The clonotype comes from an adult who received the AZD1222 COVID-19 vaccine. The CDR3 reads CTGGRAENIQYF. DNA for the CDR3: TGCACAGGCGGGAGGGCCGAAAACATTCAGTACTTC.